Listed here are 8 T cell receptor beta chains from one sample, sequenced in a study of blood T cell repertoires in COVID-19. Libraries were prepared by immunoSEQ multiplex PCR; TCRdb keeps only in-frame clonotypes and omits some of them. Of hundreds of thousands of clones in the sample, around 88% were seen once. Source material: peripheral blood. All receptors derive from a woman aged 45-65 years with acute or convalescent COVID-19.

The V gene is TRBV7-6, the J gene TRBJ2-1; the match to TRBD2 covers 7 bases. The germline V gene has CDR1 SGHVS and CDR2 FNYEAQ. This CDR3 has 16 residues. Germline trimming cut 5 bases from V and 2 bases from J; bases unmatched to any gene: 9. CDR3 sequence reads: CASSREISGPYNEQFF. CDR3 bases: TGTGCCAGCAGCCGCGAAATTAGCGGGCCCTACAATGAGCAGTTCTTC. Supplemented by reference TRBV7-6 and TRBJ2-1, the full variable domain reads GAGVSQSPRYKVTKRGQDVALRCDPISGHVSLYWYRQALGQGPEFLTYFNYEAQQDKSGLPNDRFSAERPEGSISTLTIQRTEQRDSAMYRCASSREISGPYNEQFFGPGTRLTVL.

This clone was found once. This chain's CDR3 is CASSLEGLAGEDEQFF. The CDR3 bases are TGTGCCAGCAGTTTAGAGGGACTAGCGGGAGAGGATGAGCAGTTCTTC. V and J are TRBV27 and TRBJ2-1; 14 bases line up with TRBD2. V lost 2 bases, J lost 8 bases, and 5 bases stayed unmatched. The CDR3 runs 16 residues. Germline V gene data show CDR1 as MNHEY and CDR2 as SMNVEV (reference sequence).

This clone was found once. The chain links TRBV11-1 to TRBJ2-7; D possibly corresponds to TRBD2 (6 bases). V was shortened by 1 base and J by 3 bases, with 10 bases between the two germline ends. This CDR3 has 14 residues. Germline V gene data show CDR1 as SGHAT and CDR2 as FQDESV (reference sequence). The DNA of the CDR3 is TGTGCCAGCAGCTTAGGGCGGGACTTCTACGAGCAGTACTTC. Protein product: CASSLGRDFYEQYF.

The chain has TRBV5-1 and TRBJ2-1; D call uncertain. CDR1 is SGHRS and CDR2 is YFSETQ in the germline V gene. The ends were cut back, 4 bases at V and 0 bases at J, with 11 bases in the middle. CDR3 length: 15 amino acids. CDR3 bases: TGCGCCAGCAGCACACGCTCCAGCTCCTACAATGAGCAGTTCTTC. This encodes CASSTRSSSYNEQFF. Full variable domain (rest looked up from reference TRBV5-1 and TRBJ2-1): KAGVTQTPRYLIKTRGQQVTLSCSPISGHRSVSWYQQTPGQGLQFLFEYFSETQRNKGNFPGRFSGRQFSNSRSEMNVSTLELGDSALYLCASSTRSSSYNEQFFGPGTRLTVL.

The chain carries TRBV9 and TRBJ2-4; a weak D match, TRBD2 (5 bases). Trimming pared 2 bases from V and 9 bases from J, leaving 15 bases between. The germline CDR1 and CDR2 sequences are SGDLS and YYNGEE. The CDR3 has 14 amino acids. The CDR3 coding sequence is TGTGCCAGCAGCGTCCCTGACCCCGCGGGCATTCAGTACTTC. Amino acids: CASSVPDPAGIQYF.

The chain carries TRBV5-1 and TRBJ1-2; the D is unclear. The CDR3 has 14 amino acids. V was pared by 3 bases and J by 2 bases, with 11 bases between. CDR1 and CDR2 from the germline V gene are SGHRS and YFSETQ. The CDR3 DNA sequence: TGCGCCAGCAGCTCCGAGACTGCCAACTATGGCTACACCTTC. This sequence encodes CASSSETANYGYTF.

The J gene is TRBJ2-7, the V gene TRBV5-1; 8 bases line up with TRBD2. CDR1 and CDR2 from the germline V gene are SGHRS and YFSETQ. V was pared by 0 bases and J by 2 bases, with 4 bases of the junction left unmatched. The CDR3 extends over 15 amino acids. The CDR3 reads CASSLAGGAPYEQYF. The DNA of the CDR3 is TGCGCCAGCAGCTTGGCGGGGGGGGCCCCCTACGAGCAGTACTTC. Full variable domain (outside the CDR3, taken from reference TRBV5-1 and TRBJ2-7): KAGVTQTPRYLIKTRGQQVTLSCSPISGHRSVSWYQQTPGQGLQFLFEYFSETQRNKGNFPGRFSGRQFSNSRSEMNVSTLELGDSALYLCASSLAGGAPYEQYFGPGTRLTVT.

The chain employs TRBV12-3 or TRBV12-4 and TRBJ1-1; the D is unclear. The CDR3 is 12 residues long. With 1 base removed from V and 7 bases from J, the gap between germline ends came to 7 bases. The CDR3 DNA reads TGTGCCAGCAGTTTAGGTCGGGGTGAAGCTTTCTTT. Protein: CASSLGRGEAFF.